The 24 T cell receptor beta chains below all came from one sample that was sequenced in a study of blood T cell repertoires in COVID-19. This table comes from immunoSEQ multiplex PCR, and its TCRdb copy is limited to in-frame clones, with some not included. The sample has about 210,000 clones, 75% to 85% seen once. Material for sequencing was PBMCs or T cells enriched from blood (not recorded which). These receptors were taken from a man between 40 and 49 years old who had recovered from COVID-19.

This clone was observed a handful of times. CDR3 nucleotide sequence: TGTGCCTGGAGGACCCACTTAACAGGGCCCGGGGAGCTGTTTTTT. It translates to CAWRTHLTGPGELFF. The chain uses TRBV30 and TRBJ2-2, with a possible D match to TRBD1 (6 bases). Trimming pared 3 bases from V and 6 bases from J, leaving 17 bases between. The CDR3 length is 15 residues. The germline gives CDR1 GTSNPN, CDR2 SVGIG (reference sequence). Combining the CDR3 with reference TRBV30 and TRBJ2-2 gives the whole variable domain SQTIHQWPATLVQPVGSPLSLECTVEGTSNPNLYWYRQAAGRGLQLLFYSVGIGQISSEVPQNLSASRPQDRQFILSSKKLLLSDSGFYLCAWRTHLTGPGELFFGEGSRLTVL.

J is TRBJ1-5 and V is TRBV19, with 9 nucleotides matching TRBD1. Germline CDR1 reads LNHDA; CDR2 reads SQIVND (reference sequence). The CDR3 consists of 15 residues. The trim removed 6 bases at V and 4 bases at J, leaving 7 bases unmatched. The CDR3 spells CASRTGTGLNQPQHF. Written as DNA, the CDR3 is TGTGCCAGTAGGACAGGGACAGGGCTTAATCAGCCCCAGCATTTT.

The chain employs TRBV7-3 and TRBJ1-2; possibly TRBD1 for D (6 bases). Deletions cut 2 bases from V and 8 bases from J, with 18 bases between. This CDR3 has 15 amino acids. The V gene's germline CDR1 is SGHTA and CDR2 FQGTGA. The CDR3 protein is CASSLEATGIEGYTF. The CDR3 nucleotides read TGTGCCAGCAGCTTAGAGGCTACAGGGATTGAGGGCTACACCTTC.

This clone is a singleton in its sample. The chain uses TRBV30 and TRBJ2-1; D is unresolved. Germline V gene data show CDR1 as GTSNPN and CDR2 as SVGIG (reference sequence). The V end lost 0 bases, the J end lost 9 bases, and 6 bases lay between the germline ends. The CDR3 has 11 residues. CDR3 nucleotides: TGTGCCTGGAGTGTCCGTTCTGAGCAGTTCTTC. It translates to CAWSVRSEQFF.

The chain has TRBV5-1 and TRBJ2-1; 8 bases map to TRBD2. Per germline, CDR1 SGHRS and CDR2 YFSETQ. Unmatched junction bases numbered 6, after V lost 4 bases and J lost 0 bases. The CDR3 is 16 residues long. The CDR3: CASSPRGGGSYNEQFF. CDR3 in DNA: TGCGCCAGCAGCCCCCGGGGGGGCGGCTCCTACAATGAGCAGTTCTTC.

This sequence joins TRBV25-1 and TRBJ1-3; 8 bases are shared with TRBD1. The CDR3 totals 16 residues. Germline V gene data show CDR1 as MGHDK and CDR2 as SYGVNS. V lost 2 bases and J lost 4; bases outside the gene matches: 7. The CDR3: CASSEGDRGRGNTIYF. The CDR3 nucleotides read TGTGCCAGCAGTGAAGGAGACAGGGGAAGAGGAAACACCATATATTTT.

The V gene is TRBV7-3, the J gene TRBJ1-6; D gene unclear. V was pared by 3 bases and J by 13 bases, with 13 bases between. This CDR3 contains 13 residues. The germline V gene has CDR1 SGHTA and CDR2 FQGTGA. In DNA form, the CDR3 reads TGTGCCAGCAGCTTCGACCCGCGGGGTCCCCTCCACTTT. Its protein is CASSFDPRGPLHF.

V and J are TRBV11-3 and TRBJ2-1; 14 bases agree with TRBD2. V shed 5 bases, J shed 8 bases, and the junction held 5 bases outside the gene matches. Germline CDR1 reads SGHNT; CDR2 reads YENEEA. The CDR3 is made up of 15 amino acids. CDR3 protein: CASSRGLAGVDEQFF. For the CDR3, the DNA is TGTGCCAGCAGCCGGGGACTAGCGGGAGTAGATGAGCAGTTCTTC.

The CDR3 sequence: CASSPHAISYNEQFF. The DNA for the CDR3 is TGTGCCAGCAGCCCTCATGCGATCTCCTACAATGAGCAGTTCTTC. The chain links TRBV7-8 to TRBJ2-1; D unresolved. V lost 5 bases, J lost 0 bases, and 11 bases lay in between. CDR3 length: 15 residues. The V gene's germline CDR1 is SGHVS and CDR2 FQNEAQ. The variable domain in full, completed from reference TRBV7-8 and TRBJ2-1, reads GAGVSQSPRYKVAKRGQDVALRCDPISGHVSLFWYQQALGQGPEFLTYFQNEAQLDKSGLPSDRFFAERPEGSVSTLKIQRTQQEDSAVYLCASSPHAISYNEQFFGPGTRLTVL.

CDR3 in DNA: TGTGCCAGCAGCTTCATAGGAGGAGAGACCCAGTACTTC. Translation: CASSFIGGETQYF. This rearrangement joins TRBV4-2 to TRBJ2-5; perhaps TRBD2 as D (5 bases). Germline values: CDR1 LGHNA, CDR2 YNFKEQ. Trimming removed 5 bases from V and 4 bases from J, with 11 bases in between. The CDR3 has 13 amino acids.

The chain joins TRBV11-3 to TRBJ2-5; TRBD2 agrees at 10 bases. V shed 5 bases, J shed 2 bases, and the junction held 2 bases outside the gene matches. This CDR3 has 14 amino acids. CDR1 is SGHNT, CDR2 YENEEA, per germline. CDR3 sequence reads: CASSRTSGQETQYF. The CDR3 nucleotides read TGTGCCAGCAGCCGGACTAGCGGACAAGAGACCCAGTACTTC.

The rearrangement joins TRBV28 to TRBJ2-1; 11 nucleotides align to TRBD1. The CDR3 loop spans 15 amino acids. Unmatched junction bases numbered 7, after V lost 6 bases and J lost 6 bases. Germline V gene sequence: CDR1 MDHEN, CDR2 SYDVKM. CDR3 amino acids: CASSRPGQGVNEQFF. CDR3 DNA: TGTGCCAGCAGCCGACCGGGACAGGGGGTCAATGAGCAGTTCTTC.

This chain connects TRBV2 to TRBJ1-5; TRBD1 is a possible D gene (6 bases). The ends were cut back, 4 bases at V and 3 bases at J, with 13 bases in the middle. Germline CDR1 and CDR2: SNHLY and FYNNEI. The CDR3 has 15 amino acids. As DNA, the CDR3 is TGTGCCAGCAGTGTCCAGGGGTTAGACAATCAGCCCCAGCATTTT. As protein: CASSVQGLDNQPQHF.

The J gene is TRBJ1-4, the V gene TRBV29-1; D is unclear. CDR3 length equals 17 residues. Trimming pared 5 bases from V and 6 bases from J, leaving 25 bases between. Germline V gene data show CDR1 as SQVTM and CDR2 as ANQGSEA. The CDR3 DNA reads TGCAGCGTTTATATTCCCCCAAATGAATCCCAGGATGAAAAACTGTTTTTT. Translation gives CSVYIPPNESQDEKLFF.

This chain joins TRBV15 and TRBJ2-5, with D perhaps TRBD2 (6 bases). V shed 8 bases and J shed 1 base, with 14 bases lying between them. Per the germline V gene, CDR1 is LNHNV and CDR2 is YYDKDF (reference sequence). CDR3 size: 14 residues. CDR3 nucleotides: TGTGCCACCGGTAGTAGCGGCCTCCAAGAGACCCAGTACTTC. Residues: CATGSSGLQETQYF.

The rearrangement joins TRBV7-7 to TRBJ2-2; TRBD2 matches 8 bases. V gave up 0 bases and J gave up 6 bases; unmatched junction bases: 6. The CDR3 contains 16 residues. Germline V CDR1 and CDR2: SSHAT, FNYEAQ (reference sequence). The CDR3 loop reads CASSLAPSGRAGELFF. As DNA, the CDR3 is TGTGCCAGCAGCTTAGCGCCTAGCGGGCGGGCCGGGGAGCTGTTTTTT.

This chain connects TRBV30 to TRBJ1-4; 10 bases map to TRBD1. The CDR3 consists of 14 residues. After removal of 4 bases from V and 6 bases from J, the junction contained 5 bases not matched to a gene. Germline CDR1 is GTSNPN and CDR2 is SVGIG (reference sequence). CDR3 sequence reads: CAWTPGTGDEKLFF. The CDR3 DNA follows: TGTGCCTGGACGCCCGGGACAGGGGATGAAAAACTGTTTTTT.

V is TRBV3-1 (or the pseudogene TRBV3-2) and J is TRBJ2-4; 9 nucleotides match TRBD1. Germline CDR1 and CDR2: LGHDT and YNNKEL (reference sequence). J lost 6 bases, V lost 4 bases, and 7 bases had no gene match. CDR3 length: 15 residues. The CDR3: CASSRRTGEGNIQYF. In DNA form, the CDR3 reads TGTGCCAGCAGCCGCCGGACAGGGGAGGGAAACATTCAGTACTTC.

The genes are TRBV25-1 and TRBJ2-1; TRBD1 aligns across 7 bases. CDR1 and CDR2 from the germline V gene are MGHDK and SYGVNS. V trimming: 2 bases; J trimming: 7 bases; junction bases outside the gene matches: 14. This CDR3 comprises 17 residues. The CDR3 bases are TGTGCCAGCAGTGAACCCCCCGGGACAGACCCCTCTAATGAGCAGTTCTTC. It translates to CASSEPPGTDPSNEQFF.

The rearrangement joins TRBV19 to TRBJ2-7; TRBD1 aligns across 10 bases. Germline V gene lookup returns CDR1 LNHDA and CDR2 SQIVND (reference sequence). J was trimmed by 7 bases and V by 7 bases; bases with no gene match: 10. The CDR3 contains 14 residues. Here the CDR3 reads CASTVGQGTREQYF. CDR3 in DNA: TGTGCCAGTACTGTGGGACAGGGGACGAGGGAGCAGTACTTC.

The chain employs TRBV19 and TRBJ1-5; no definite D call. CDR1 is LNHDA, CDR2 SQIVND, per germline (reference sequence). This CDR3 contains 15 residues. The V and J ends lost 7 bases and 6 bases respectively, with 19 bases between them. The chain's CDR3 is CASNWVFEGRQPQHF. DNA for the CDR3: TGTGCCAGTAATTGGGTTTTTGAGGGTCGTCAGCCCCAGCATTTT. Variable domain in full (rest from reference TRBV19 and TRBJ1-5): DGGITQSPKYLFRKEGQNVTLSCEQNLNHDAMYWYRQDPGQGLRLIYYSQIVNDFQKGDIAEGYSVSREKKESFPLTVTSAQKNPTAFYLCASNWVFEGRQPQHFGDGTRLSIL.

The chain carries TRBV5-4 and TRBJ2-7, with 10 bases fitting TRBD2. The CDR3 consists of 16 residues. Germline CDR1 SGHNT, CDR2 YYREEE (reference sequence). J lost 2 bases, V lost 4 bases, and 9 bases had no gene match. CDR3 nucleotides: TGTGCCAGCAGCACGGGCGCCGGGACTAGCGCCTACGAGCAGTACTTC. Amino acid sequence: CASSTGAGTSAYEQYF.

The DNA for the CDR3 is TGCGCCAGCAGCTCCGGACAGGGGGTTAGAGTGGAGACCCAGTACTTC. Translation: CASSSGQGVRVETQYF. J is TRBJ2-5 and V is TRBV5-1; 10 nucleotides match TRBD1. CDR1 SGHRS and CDR2 YFSETQ come from the germline V gene. After removal of 3 bases from V and 5 bases from J, the junction contained 10 bases not matched to a gene. This CDR3 comprises 16 residues.

The chain combines TRBV5-1 with TRBJ1-4, with a weak D call TRBD1 (6 bases). Germline CDR1 reads SGHRS; CDR2 reads YFSETQ. The V and J ends lost 0 bases and 2 bases respectively, with 8 bases between them. This CDR3 comprises 15 residues. In DNA, the CDR3 is TGCGCCAGCAGCTTGGGGACAGCGACTAATGAAAAACTGTTTTTT. Translated: CASSLGTATNEKLFF.